Listed below are T cell receptor beta chains from one sample, sequenced in a study of chemoradiotherapy in HPV16-positive cancers. Sequencing used immunoSEQ multiplex PCR; TCRdb keeps in-frame clones, though not all of them. The sample lists roughly 7,000 clones, approximately 91% seen once, with approximately 3.7% in the top ten. This material was obtained from a patient who underwent chemoradiotherapy. These receptors came from a human donor with HPV-associated anogenital cancer. CDR3s include the opening cysteine and the closing phenylalanine or tryptophan. A D gene is named only where the DNA matches it firmly. Size values are once, few and many counts, or a class for expanded clones, and some rows have none.

D gene	V gene	clone size	J gene	CDR3 protein	CDR3 DNA
.	TRBV11-2	.	TRBJ1-1	CASSPMAERGNTEAFF	TGTGCCAGCAGCCCCATGGCCGAGAGAGGGAACACTGAAGCTTTCTTT
TRBD1	TRBV5-8	.	TRBJ1-5	CASSPSRQGTVNQPQHF	TGTGCCAGCAGCCCCTCTAGACAGGGAACGGTAAATCAGCCCCAGCATTTT
.	TRBV7-2	.	TRBJ2-5	CASSRRTGKETQYF	TGTGCCAGCAGCAGACGGACGGGGAAAGAGACCCAGTACTTC
.	TRBV6-6	.	TRBJ1-1	CASSRPRTEAFF	TGTGCCAGCAGTCGACCCCGCACTGAAGCTTTCTTT
.	TRBV11-3	.	TRBJ2-7	CASSLGDGLGEQYF	TGTGCCAGCAGCTTAGGAGACGGGTTAGGGGAGCAGTACTTC
.	TRBV15	.	TRBJ1-5	CATSRDPGDYSNQPQHF	TGTGCCACCAGCAGAGATCCGGGGGATTATAGCAATCAGCCCCAGCATTTT
TRBD1	TRBV15	once	TRBJ2-7	CATSSRDRTSPYEQYF	TGTGCCACCAGCAGTCGGGACAGAACATCCCCCTACGAGCAGTACTTC
.	TRBV6-5	.	TRBJ1-1	CASSYTTGEAFF	TGTGCCAGCAGTTACACAACAGGTGAAGCTTTCTTT
TRBD1	TRBV10-1	once	TRBJ1-2	CASSEDRGNYGYTF	TGCGCCAGCAGTGAGGACAGGGGAAACTATGGCTACACCTTC
TRBD1	TRBV7-7	.	TRBJ2-3	CASSPTGGEDTQYF	TGTGCTAGCAGCCCGACAGGGGGAGAAGATACGCAGTATTTT
.	TRBV14	.	TRBJ2-3	CASSPDLTDTQYF	TGTGCCAGCAGCCCGGACCTCACAGATACGCAGTATTTT
TRBD2	TRBV6-5	.	TRBJ2-7	CASSYGAGSGYEQYF	TGTGCCAGCAGTTACGGAGCGGGGTCTGGGTACGAGCAGTACTTC
.	TRBV5-1	once	TRBJ1-5	CASSLGPRENQPQHF	TGCGCCAGCAGCTTGGGTCCCAGGGAAAATCAGCCCCAGCATTTT
TRBD2	TRBV5-1	.	TRBJ2-3	CASSPGTTGDTQYF	TGCGCCAGCAGCCCGGGGACTACGGGGGATACGCAGTATTTT
TRBD2	TRBV10-1	.	TRBJ2-5	CASSEGGVQETQYF	TGCGCCAGCAGTGAGGGGGGGGTCCAGGAGACCCAGTACTTC
.	TRBV27	.	TRBJ2-6	CASSFLGGGSGANVLTF	TGTGCCAGCAGTTTTTTAGGGGGGGGGTCTGGGGCCAACGTCCTGACTTTC
.	TRBV4-1	.	TRBJ2-2	CASSYENTGELFF	TGCGCCAGCAGTTATGAGAACACCGGGGAGCTGTTTTTT
.	TRBV19	.	TRBJ2-5	CASSIDQGETQYF	TGTGCCAGTAGTATCGACCAGGGGGAGACCCAGTACTTC
TRBD2	TRBV15	.	TRBJ2-7	CATTEGLAYEQYF	TGTGCCACGACGGAGGGACTAGCATACGAGCAGTACTTC
.	TRBV19	.	TRBJ2-3	CASRLTGGTDTQYF	TGTGCCAGTAGACTGACAGGAGGCACAGATACGCAGTATTTT
.	TRBV19	.	TRBJ2-5	CASSSKVPQETQYF	TGTGCCAGTAGTAGTAAGGTACCTCAAGAGACCCAGTACTTC
TRBD1	TRBV13	.	TRBJ2-7	CASSLSGTGLGEQYF	TGTGCCAGCAGCTTATCCGGGACAGGGCTTGGCGAGCAGTACTTC
TRBD1	TRBV19	few	TRBJ1-6	CASGTETYNSPLHF	TGTGCCAGCGGGACAGAGACCTATAATTCACCCCTCCACTTT
.	TRBV5-4	.	TRBJ1-2	CASSRPPASSYGYTF	TGTGCCAGCAGCCGTCCCCCAGCATCCTCTTACGGCTACACCTTC
.	TRBV27	.	TRBJ2-7	CASSLFLAVPYEQYF	TGTGCCAGCAGTTTATTTCTGGCGGTCCCCTACGAGCAGTACTTC
.	TRBV7-2	.	TRBJ2-1	CASSLLYNEQFF	TGTGCCAGCAGCCTACTTTATAATGAGCAGTTCTTC